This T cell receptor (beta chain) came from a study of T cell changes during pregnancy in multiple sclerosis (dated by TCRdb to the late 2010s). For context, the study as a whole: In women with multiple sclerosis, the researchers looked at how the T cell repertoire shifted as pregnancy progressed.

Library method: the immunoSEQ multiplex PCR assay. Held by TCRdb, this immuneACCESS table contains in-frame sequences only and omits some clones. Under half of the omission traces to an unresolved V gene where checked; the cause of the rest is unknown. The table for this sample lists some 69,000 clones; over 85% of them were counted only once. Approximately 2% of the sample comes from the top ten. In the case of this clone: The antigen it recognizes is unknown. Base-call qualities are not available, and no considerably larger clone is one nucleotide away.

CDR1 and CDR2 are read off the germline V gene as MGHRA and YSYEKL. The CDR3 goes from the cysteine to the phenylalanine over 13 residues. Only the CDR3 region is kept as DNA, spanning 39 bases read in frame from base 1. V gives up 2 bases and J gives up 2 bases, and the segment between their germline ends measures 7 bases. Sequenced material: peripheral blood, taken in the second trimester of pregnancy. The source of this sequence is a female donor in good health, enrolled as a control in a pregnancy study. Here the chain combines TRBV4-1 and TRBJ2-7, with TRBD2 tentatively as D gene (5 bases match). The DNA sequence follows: TGCGCCAGCAGCCAACCGGGGACCTACGAGCAGTACTTC. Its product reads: CASSQPGTYEQYF.